The 18 T cell receptor beta chains presented below share a single source sample, sequenced in a study of cytomegalovirus exposure and HLA in healthy donors (dated 2017 in TCRdb). Library creation used the immunoSEQ multiplex PCR assay. For the multiplex PCR, a mixture combining 60 forward primers for TCR Vbeta segments and 13 reverse primers for TCR Jbeta segments was used. The table comes from immuneACCESS by way of TCRdb, which keeps in-frame sequences with V and J called. Part of the clones is missing from these tables; in studies checked, under half for an unresolved V gene and the rest for unknown reasons. The table held for this sample gives roughly 43,000 clones. Less than 1.2% of the sample lies in the top ten. The sequencing input was PBMCs. The source is a middle-aged woman in good health and CMV-seronegative.

The chain joins TRBV29-1 to TRBJ2-7; 9 bases map to TRBD1. This CDR3 contains 14 residues. The J segment lost 5 bases and the V segment lost 0 bases, leaving 5 bases of the junction unmatched. CDR1 and CDR2 (germline): SQVTM, ANQGSEA. CDR3 bases: TGCAGCGTTGAAGATCGACAGGGGGGTAACGAGCAGTACTTC. As protein: CSVEDRQGGNEQYF.

Details on this clone: One end of the junction is discordant with germline, which a read error may explain. CDR3: CASSGIGSGGSSDNEQFF. As DNA, the CDR3 is TGCGCCAGCAGTGGGATCGGGAGCGGGGGTAGCTCCGACAATGAGCAGTTCTTC. The chain uses TRBV5-1 and TRBJ2-1; the match to TRBD2 covers 8 bases. The CDR3 consists of 18 residues. Germline V gene data show CDR1 as SGHRS and CDR2 as YFSETQ.

V usage is TRBV2 and J usage is TRBJ1-5; D is unclear. Germline assignment: CDR1 SNHLY and CDR2 FYNNEI. V gave up 7 bases and J gave up 1 base, with 14 bases separating them. The CDR3 has 15 amino acids. The CDR3 DNA sequence: TGTGCCAGCACCGATTCTGACTTAAGCAATCAGCCCCAGCATTTT. Translated: CASTDSDLSNQPQHF.

V usage is TRBV14 and J usage is TRBJ2-7, with 7 positions matching TRBD1. Germline CDR1 reads SGHDN; CDR2 reads FVKESK. V gave up 5 bases and J gave up 1 base; unmatched junction bases: 8. This CDR3 comprises 15 residues. CDR3 residues: CASSGWTGGSYEQYF. The CDR3 region has the DNA TGTGCCAGCAGCGGATGGACAGGCGGTTCCTACGAGCAGTACTTC.

V and J are TRBV4-3 and TRBJ2-7; 9 bases line up with TRBD1. The V and J ends lost 6 bases and 1 base, in that order; junction bases with no gene match: 10. The CDR3 is 16 amino acids. CDR1 is LGHNA and CDR2 is YSLEER in the germline V gene. The CDR3 DNA reads as TGCGCCAGCAGGAAGGCCCCGGACAGGGGATCCTACGAGCAGTACTTC. This sequence encodes CASRKAPDRGSYEQYF.

With regard to this clone: It is likely a read error, because the conserved phenylalanine at the end of the CDR3 is missing. The DNA is left out, because the CDR3 cannot be placed on it with certainty; the CDR3 is given as TCRdb lists it. This chain uses TRBV2 with TRBJ2-7; TRBD1 is the table's D call and was not checked against the DNA. Including both end residues, the CDR3 is 12 amino acids long. Germline assignment: CDR1 SNHLY and CDR2 FYNNEI. This CDR3 is CASTQDRGQIRI.

The chain joins TRBV6-5 to TRBJ2-2; D remains unclear. Germline CDR1 is MNHEY and CDR2 is SVGAGI. This CDR3 contains 13 residues. The ends were cut back, 5 bases at V and 1 base at J, with 5 bases in the middle. The CDR3 loop reads CASSPQNTGELFF. CDR3 nucleotide sequence: TGTGCCAGCAGTCCACAGAACACCGGGGAGCTGTTTTTT.

The chain recombines TRBV18 with TRBJ2-3, with D unresolved. V dropped 3 bases and J dropped 0 bases, with 13 bases sitting between them. From germline, CDR1 is KGHSH and CDR2 LQKENI. This CDR3 has 16 amino acids. The CDR3 DNA reads TGTGCCAGCTCACCCCCCAGGAAATCAAGCACAGATACGCAGTATTTT. This translates into CASSPPRKSSTDTQYF.

The chain couples TRBV15 to TRBJ2-7; D is perhaps TRBD2 (5 bases). V dropped 5 bases and J dropped 3 bases, with 11 bases sitting between them. Germline CDR1 reads LNHNV; CDR2 reads YYDKDF (reference sequence). This CDR3 region has 13 residues. This CDR3 reads CATSRGGDYEQYF. DNA for the CDR3: TGTGCCACCAGCCGCGGAGGAGACTACGAGCAGTACTTC. Full variable domain (rest looked up from reference TRBV15 and TRBJ2-7): DAMVIQNPRYQVTQFGKPVTLSCSQTLNHNVMYWYQQKSSQAPKLLFHYYDKDFNNEADTPDNFQSRRPNTSFCFLDIRSPGLGDTAMYLCATSRGGDYEQYFGPGTRLTVT.

The chain couples TRBV9 to TRBJ2-3, with 9 bases that match TRBD2. The germline V gene has CDR1 SGDLS and CDR2 YYNGEE. The CDR3 length is 15 residues. V lost 4 bases, J lost 2 bases, and 5 bases stayed unmatched. CDR3 in amino acids: CASSTGTSNTDTQYF. CDR3 DNA sequence: TGTGCCAGCAGCACCGGGACTAGCAACACAGATACGCAGTATTTT.

The chain carries TRBV4-2 and TRBJ2-3; D unresolved. The CDR3 covers 18 residues. Between the trimmed V and J ends, which lost 0 bases and 2 bases, there was a span of 18 bases. The germline V gene encodes CDR1 LGHNA and CDR2 YNFKEQ. The CDR3 protein is CASSQDPQRGSYTDTQYF. The CDR3 region has the DNA TGTGCCAGCAGCCAAGATCCCCAGCGCGGTAGCTACACAGATACGCAGTATTTT.

The chain employs TRBV9 and TRBJ2-1; 9 nucleotides match TRBD2. Germline V gene sequence: CDR1 SGDLS, CDR2 YYNGEE. The CDR3 is 15 residues long. The J segment lost 7 bases and the V segment lost 0 bases, leaving 5 bases of the junction unmatched. The CDR3: CASSVGLAEGNEQFF. As DNA, the CDR3 is TGTGCCAGCAGCGTAGGACTAGCGGAGGGGAATGAGCAGTTCTTC.

V gene TRBV4-1 combines with J gene TRBJ1-4; no reliable D call. The V gene's germline CDR1 is MGHRA and CDR2 YSYEKL. The CDR3 extends over 16 amino acids. The ends were cut back, 2 bases at V and 7 bases at J, with 17 bases in the middle. This CDR3 is CASSQTPGVGSEKLFF. Here the CDR3 DNA reads TGCGCCAGCAGCCAAACCCCCGGGGTAGGGAGTGAAAAACTGTTTTTT.

CDR3 region: CASSSPNQPQHF. The CDR3 nucleotides read TGTGCCAGCAGTAGCCCCAATCAGCCCCAGCATTTT. The chain combines TRBV27 with TRBJ1-5; D is unclear. V lost 5 bases, J lost 3 bases, and 5 bases lay in between. The CDR3 contains 12 residues. CDR1 and CDR2 (germline): MNHEY, SMNVEV (reference sequence).

The V and J genes are TRBV19 and TRBJ1-5, with D possibly being TRBD1 (6 bases). The length of the CDR3 is 14 residues. Trimming left V 7 bases short and J 6 bases short, with 16 bases between. Germline V gene data show CDR1 as LNHDA and CDR2 as SQIVND (reference sequence). This CDR3 is CASNNWGGGQPQHF. The CDR3 DNA follows: TGTGCCAGTAACAACTGGGGAGGGGGTCAGCCCCAGCATTTT.

The chain is built from TRBV4-1 and TRBJ1-2; TRBD1 matches at 7 bases. Germline CDR1 MGHRA, CDR2 YSYEKL. The CDR3 length is 15 residues. J lost 8 bases, V lost 6 bases, and 15 bases had no gene match. The CDR3 spells CASSPPGQVARGYTF. The CDR3 region has the DNA TGCGCCAGCAGTCCCCCAGGACAGGTGGCGAGAGGCTACACCTTC.

The V and J genes are TRBV4-2 and TRBJ1-1; the D is unclear. Trimming removed 0 bases from V and 5 bases from J, with 16 bases in between. This CDR3 region has 16 residues. Germline CDR1 reads LGHNA; CDR2 reads YNFKEQ. The CDR3 DNA follows: TGTGCCAGCAGCCAAGATGGTGAGGGCATCCAGACTGAAGCTTTCTTT. It encodes CASSQDGEGIQTEAFF.

The rearrangement links TRBV7-9 to TRBJ2-7; D is undetermined. The CDR3 is 15 amino acids. Trimming cost V 5 bases and J 2 bases, with 16 bases left between them. Germline values: CDR1 SEHNR, CDR2 FQNEAQ (reference sequence). The CDR3 loop is CASSRALDGAYEQYF. The CDR3 DNA follows: TGTGCCAGCAGCCGCGCGTTAGACGGAGCCTACGAGCAGTACTTC.